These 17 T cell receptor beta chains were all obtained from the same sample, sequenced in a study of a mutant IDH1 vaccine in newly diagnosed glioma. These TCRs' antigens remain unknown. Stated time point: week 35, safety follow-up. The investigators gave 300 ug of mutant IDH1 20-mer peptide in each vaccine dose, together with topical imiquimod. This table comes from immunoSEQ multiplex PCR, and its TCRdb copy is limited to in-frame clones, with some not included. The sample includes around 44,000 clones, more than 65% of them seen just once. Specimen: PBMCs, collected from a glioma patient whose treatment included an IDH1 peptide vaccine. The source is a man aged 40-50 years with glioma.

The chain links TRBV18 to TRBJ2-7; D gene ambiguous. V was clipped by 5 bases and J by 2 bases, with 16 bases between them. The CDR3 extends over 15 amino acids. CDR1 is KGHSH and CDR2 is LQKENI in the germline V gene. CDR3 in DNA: TGTGCCAGCTCAACAACACAGCCCGGCCCCTACGAGCAGTACTTC. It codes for CASSTTQPGPYEQYF.

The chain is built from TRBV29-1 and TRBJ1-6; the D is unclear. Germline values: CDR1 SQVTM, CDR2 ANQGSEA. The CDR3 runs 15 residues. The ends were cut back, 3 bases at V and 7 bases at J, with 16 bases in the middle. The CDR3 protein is CSVDLSRTLNSPLHF. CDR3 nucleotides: TGCAGCGTTGATCTCTCTCGGACCTTGAATTCACCCCTCCACTTT.

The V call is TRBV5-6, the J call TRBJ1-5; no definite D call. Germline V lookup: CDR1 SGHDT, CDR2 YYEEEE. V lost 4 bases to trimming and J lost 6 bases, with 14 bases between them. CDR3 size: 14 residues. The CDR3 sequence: CASSPGRLSQPQHF. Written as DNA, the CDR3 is TGTGCCAGCAGCCCCGGAAGGCTTAGTCAGCCCCAGCATTTT.

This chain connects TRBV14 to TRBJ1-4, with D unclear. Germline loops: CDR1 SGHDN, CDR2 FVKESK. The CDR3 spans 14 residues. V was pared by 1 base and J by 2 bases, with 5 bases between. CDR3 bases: TGTGCCAGCAGCCAAGGGAGGACTAATGAAAAACTGTTTTTT. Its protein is CASSQGRTNEKLFF.

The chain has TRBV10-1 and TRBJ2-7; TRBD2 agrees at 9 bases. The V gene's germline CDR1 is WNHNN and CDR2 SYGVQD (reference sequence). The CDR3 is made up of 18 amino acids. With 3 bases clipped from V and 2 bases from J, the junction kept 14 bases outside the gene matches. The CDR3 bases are TGCGCCAGCAGTGATGTGGCCGAAGCGGGGGGCTACCCCTACGAGCAGTACTTC. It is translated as CASSDVAEAGGYPYEQYF.

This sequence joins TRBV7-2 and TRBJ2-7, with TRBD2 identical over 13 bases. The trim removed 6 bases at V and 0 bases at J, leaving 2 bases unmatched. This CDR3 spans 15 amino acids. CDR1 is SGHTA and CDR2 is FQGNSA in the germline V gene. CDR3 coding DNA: TGTGCCAGCAGTTGGACTAGCGGGAGCTCCTACGAGCAGTACTTC. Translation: CASSWTSGSSYEQYF.

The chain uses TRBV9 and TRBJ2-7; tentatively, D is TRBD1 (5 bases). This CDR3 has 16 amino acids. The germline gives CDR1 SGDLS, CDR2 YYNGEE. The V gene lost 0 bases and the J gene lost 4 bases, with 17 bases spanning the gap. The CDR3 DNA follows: TGTGCCAGCAGCGTAGGTACAGCTACGTCAGGGTACGAGCAGTACTTC. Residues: CASSVGTATSGYEQYF.

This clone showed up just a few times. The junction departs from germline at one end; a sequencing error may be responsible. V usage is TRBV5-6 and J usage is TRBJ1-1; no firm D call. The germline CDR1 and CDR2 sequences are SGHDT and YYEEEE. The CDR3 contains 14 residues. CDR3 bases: TGTGCCAGCAGCCCACCTGCAACGAACACTGAAGTTTTCTTT. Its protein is CASSPPATNTEVFF.

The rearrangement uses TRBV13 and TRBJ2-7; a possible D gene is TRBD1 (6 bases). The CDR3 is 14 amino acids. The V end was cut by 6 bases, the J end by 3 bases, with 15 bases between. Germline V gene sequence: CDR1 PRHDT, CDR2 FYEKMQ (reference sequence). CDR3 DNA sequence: TGTGCCAGCAGTCACGACTACAGGGACTACGAGCAGTACTTC. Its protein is CASSHDYRDYEQYF.

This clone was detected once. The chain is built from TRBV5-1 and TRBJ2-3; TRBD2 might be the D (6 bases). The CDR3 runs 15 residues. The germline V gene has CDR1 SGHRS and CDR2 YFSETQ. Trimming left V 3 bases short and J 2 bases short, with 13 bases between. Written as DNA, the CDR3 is TGCGCCAGCAGCTGGAGGGAGAGCAACACAGATACGCAGTATTTT. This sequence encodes CASSWRESNTDTQYF.

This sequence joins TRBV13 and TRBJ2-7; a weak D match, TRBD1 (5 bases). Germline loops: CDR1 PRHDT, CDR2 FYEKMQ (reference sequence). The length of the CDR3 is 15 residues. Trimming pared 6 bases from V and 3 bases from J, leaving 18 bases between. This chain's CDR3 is CASRRLGALDYEQYF. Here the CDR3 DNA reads TGTGCCAGCAGGCGACTTGGGGCGTTGGACTACGAGCAGTACTTC.

The CDR3 region is CASSGQGSSDEQYF. The CDR3 DNA follows: TGTGCCAGCAGCGGCCAGGGCTCCTCAGACGAGCAGTACTTC. This chain links TRBV2 with TRBJ2-7; a possible D gene is TRBD1 (5 bases). The CDR3 runs to 14 residues. V was trimmed by 6 bases and J by 5 bases, leaving 17 bases between them. From germline, CDR1 is SNHLY and CDR2 FYNNEI.

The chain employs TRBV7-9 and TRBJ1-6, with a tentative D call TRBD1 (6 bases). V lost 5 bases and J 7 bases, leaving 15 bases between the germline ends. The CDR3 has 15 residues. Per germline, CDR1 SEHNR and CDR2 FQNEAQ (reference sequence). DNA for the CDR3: TGTGCCAGCAGCCCCCAGACAGGCTTAAATTCACCCCTCCACTTT. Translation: CASSPQTGLNSPLHF.

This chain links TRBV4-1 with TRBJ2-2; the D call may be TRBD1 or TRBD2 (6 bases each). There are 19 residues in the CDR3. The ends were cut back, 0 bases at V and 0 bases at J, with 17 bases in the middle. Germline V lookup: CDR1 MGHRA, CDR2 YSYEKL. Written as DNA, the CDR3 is TGCGCCAGCAGCCAAGACGCCGGGGGCAGTAACGCGAACACCGGGGAGCTGTTTTTT. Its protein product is CASSQDAGGSNANTGELFF.

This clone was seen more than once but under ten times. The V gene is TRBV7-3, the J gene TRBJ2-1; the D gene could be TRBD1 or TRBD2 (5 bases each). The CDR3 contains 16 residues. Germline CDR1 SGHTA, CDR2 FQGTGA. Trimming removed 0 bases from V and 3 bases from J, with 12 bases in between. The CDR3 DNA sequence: TGTGCCAGCAGCTTAACTCCCGGGACGGTCTACAATGAGCAGTTCTTC. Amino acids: CASSLTPGTVYNEQFF. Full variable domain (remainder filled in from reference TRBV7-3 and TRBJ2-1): GAGVSQTPSNKVTEKGKYVELRCDPISGHTALYWYRQSLGQGPEFLIYFQGTGAADDSGLPNDRFFAVRPEGSVSTLKIQRTERGDSAVYLCASSLTPGTVYNEQFFGPGTRLTVL.

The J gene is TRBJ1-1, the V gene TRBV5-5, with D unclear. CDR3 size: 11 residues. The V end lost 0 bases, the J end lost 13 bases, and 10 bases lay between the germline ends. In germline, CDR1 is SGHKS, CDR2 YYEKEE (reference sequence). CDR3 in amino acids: CASSLGFTGFF. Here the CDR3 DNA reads TGTGCCAGCAGCTTGGGGTTTACGGGTTTCTTT.

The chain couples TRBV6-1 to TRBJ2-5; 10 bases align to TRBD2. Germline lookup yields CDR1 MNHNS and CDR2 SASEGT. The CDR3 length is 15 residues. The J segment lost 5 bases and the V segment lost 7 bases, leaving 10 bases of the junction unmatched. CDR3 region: CASTWSGGARETQYF. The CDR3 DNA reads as TGTGCCAGCACTTGGAGCGGGGGGGCCCGGGAGACCCAGTACTTC.